This T cell receptor (beta chain) derives from a study of TIL therapy for anti-PD-1-resistant metastatic lung cancer. Overall study: Median tumor PD-L1 proportion score was 5% to 7%. Tumors carried a median about 1.5 non-synonymous mutations per megabase. Whole-study findings and limits: After infusion, TIL clonotypes partly replaced peripheral T cells and declined over months.

Described time point: pre-treatment sample, taken before nivolumab and TIL therapy. This clone was found a few times. Its antigen is as yet unknown. The libraries were made with immunoSEQ v3. Libraries were prepared by immunoSEQ multiplex PCR; TCRdb keeps only in-frame clonotypes and omits some of them. This sample has some 60,000 clones, with roughly 80% found just once. CDR1 is MNHEY, CDR2 SVGAGI, per germline. The V end was cut by 0 bases, the J end by 6 bases, with 9 bases between. The CDR3 has 15 residues. This receptor was obtained from a person aged 25 to 80 with non-small cell lung cancer. The sequencing used blood, collected at baseline. The chain uses TRBV6-5 and TRBJ1-6; tentative D call: TRBD1 (6 bases). The CDR3: CASSYSGGTNSPLHF. CDR3 nucleotide sequence: TGTGCCAGCAGTTACTCGGGGGGCACTAATTCACCCCTCCACTTT.